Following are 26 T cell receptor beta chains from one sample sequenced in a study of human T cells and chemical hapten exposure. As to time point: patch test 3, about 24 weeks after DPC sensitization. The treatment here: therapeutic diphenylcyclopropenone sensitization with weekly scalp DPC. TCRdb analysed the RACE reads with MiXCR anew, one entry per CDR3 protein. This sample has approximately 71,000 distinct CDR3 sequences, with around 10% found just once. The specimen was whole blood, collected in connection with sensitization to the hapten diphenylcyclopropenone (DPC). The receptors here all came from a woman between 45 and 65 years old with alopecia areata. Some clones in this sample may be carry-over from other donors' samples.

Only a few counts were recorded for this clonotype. The CDR3: CASSLARQPFGGRETQYF. CDR3 sequence (DNA): TGCGCCAGCAGCTTGGCCCGTCAGCCTTTCGGGGGAAGAGAGACCCAGTACTTC. The V gene is TRBV5-1, the J gene TRBJ2-5; a weak D match, TRBD2 (6 bases). The germline CDR1 and CDR2 sequences are SGHRS and YFSETQ. The V and J ends lost 0 bases and 4 bases respectively, with 22 bases between them. This CDR3 spans 18 amino acids.

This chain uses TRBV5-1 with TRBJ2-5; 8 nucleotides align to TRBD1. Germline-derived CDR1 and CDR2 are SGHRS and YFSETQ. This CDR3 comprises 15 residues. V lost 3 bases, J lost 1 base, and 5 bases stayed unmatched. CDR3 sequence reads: CASSYNRGSQETQYF. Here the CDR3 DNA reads TGCGCCAGCAGCTACAACAGGGGGTCCCAAGAGACCCAGTACTTC.

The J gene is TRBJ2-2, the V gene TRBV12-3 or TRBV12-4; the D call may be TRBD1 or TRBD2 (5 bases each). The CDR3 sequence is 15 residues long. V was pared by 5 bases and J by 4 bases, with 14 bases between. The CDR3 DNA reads TGTGCCAGCAGTCGCCGGGACGGCGGCACCGGGGAGCTGTTTTTT. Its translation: CASSRRDGGTGELFF.

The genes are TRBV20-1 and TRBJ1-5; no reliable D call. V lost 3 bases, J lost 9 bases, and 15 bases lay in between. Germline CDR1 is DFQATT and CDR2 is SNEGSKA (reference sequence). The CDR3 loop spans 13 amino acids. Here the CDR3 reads CSARGYLPGPQHF. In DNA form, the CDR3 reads TGCAGTGCTAGGGGGTATCTTCCCGGGCCCCAGCATTTT.

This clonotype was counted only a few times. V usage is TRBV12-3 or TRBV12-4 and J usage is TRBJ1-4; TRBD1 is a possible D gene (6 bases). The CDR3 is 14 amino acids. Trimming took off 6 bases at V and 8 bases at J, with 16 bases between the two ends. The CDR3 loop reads CASSVQGLGEKLFF. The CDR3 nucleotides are TGTGCCAGCAGCGTACAGGGCCTTGGCGAAAAACTGTTTTTT.

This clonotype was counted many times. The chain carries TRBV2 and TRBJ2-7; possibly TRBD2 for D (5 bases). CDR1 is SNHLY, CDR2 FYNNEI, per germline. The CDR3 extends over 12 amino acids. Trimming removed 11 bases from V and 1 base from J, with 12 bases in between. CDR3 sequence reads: CAGRVGSYEQYF. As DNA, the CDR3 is TGTGCCGGGCGGGTCGGTTCCTACGAGCAGTACTTC.

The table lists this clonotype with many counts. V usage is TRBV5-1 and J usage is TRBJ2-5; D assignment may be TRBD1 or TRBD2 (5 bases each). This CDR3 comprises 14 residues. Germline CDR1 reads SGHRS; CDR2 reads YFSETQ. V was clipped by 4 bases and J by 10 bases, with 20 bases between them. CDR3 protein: CASSTGTQLTGQYF. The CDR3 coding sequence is TGCGCCAGCAGCACCGGGACCCAATTAACAGGCCAGTACTTC.

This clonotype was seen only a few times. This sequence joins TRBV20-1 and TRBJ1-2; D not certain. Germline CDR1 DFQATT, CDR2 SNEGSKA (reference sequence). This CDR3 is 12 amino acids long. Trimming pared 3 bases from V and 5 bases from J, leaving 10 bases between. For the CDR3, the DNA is TGCAGTGCTAGTGTCCGAGCTTATGGCTACACCTTC. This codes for CSASVRAYGYTF.

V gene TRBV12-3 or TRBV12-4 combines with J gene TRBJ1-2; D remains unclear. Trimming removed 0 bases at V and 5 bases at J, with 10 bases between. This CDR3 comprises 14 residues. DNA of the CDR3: TGTGCCAGCAGTTTAGCGCAAACAGCTTATGGCTACACCTTC. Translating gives CASSLAQTAYGYTF.

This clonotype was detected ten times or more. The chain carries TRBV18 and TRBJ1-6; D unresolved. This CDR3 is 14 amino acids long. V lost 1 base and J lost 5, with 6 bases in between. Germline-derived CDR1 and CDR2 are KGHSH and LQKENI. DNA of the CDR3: TGTGCCAGCTCACCACAAGCAGATAATTCACCCCTCCACTTT. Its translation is CASSPQADNSPLHF.

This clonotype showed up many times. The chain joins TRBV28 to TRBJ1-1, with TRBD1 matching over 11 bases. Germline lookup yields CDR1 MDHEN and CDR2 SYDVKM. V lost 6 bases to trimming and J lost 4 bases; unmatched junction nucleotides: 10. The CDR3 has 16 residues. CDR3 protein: CASRISGTGGFTEAFF. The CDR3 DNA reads TGTGCCAGCAGAATCTCCGGGACAGGGGGTTTCACTGAAGCTTTCTTT.

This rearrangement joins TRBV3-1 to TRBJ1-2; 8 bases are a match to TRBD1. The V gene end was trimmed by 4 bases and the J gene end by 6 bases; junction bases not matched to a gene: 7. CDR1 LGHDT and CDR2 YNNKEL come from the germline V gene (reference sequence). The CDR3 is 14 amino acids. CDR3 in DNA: TGTGCCAGCAGCCCTTCGGACAGGGTGGATGGCTACACCTTC. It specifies CASSPSDRVDGYTF.

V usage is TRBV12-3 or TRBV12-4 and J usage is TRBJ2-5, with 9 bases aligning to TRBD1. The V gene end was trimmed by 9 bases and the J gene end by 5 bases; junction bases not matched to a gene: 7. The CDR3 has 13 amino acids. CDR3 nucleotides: TGTGCCAGGGACAGGGGCCGGCGGGAGACCCAGTACTTC. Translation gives CARDRGRRETQYF.

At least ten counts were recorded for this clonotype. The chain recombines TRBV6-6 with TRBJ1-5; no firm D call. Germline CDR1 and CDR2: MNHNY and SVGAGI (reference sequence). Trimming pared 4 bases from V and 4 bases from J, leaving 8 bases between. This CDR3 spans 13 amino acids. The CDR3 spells CASSSQANQPQHF. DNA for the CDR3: TGTGCCAGCAGTTCCCAGGCGAATCAGCCCCAGCATTTT.

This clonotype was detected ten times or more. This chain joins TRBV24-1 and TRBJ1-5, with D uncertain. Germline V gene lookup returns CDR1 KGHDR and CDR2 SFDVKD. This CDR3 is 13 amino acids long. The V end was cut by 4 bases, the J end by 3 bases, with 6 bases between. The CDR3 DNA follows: TGTGCCACCAGTGACCAGCCCAATCAGCCCCAGCATTTT. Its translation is CATSDQPNQPQHF.

The CDR3 here is CASSYQPSGQDYTGELFF. CDR3 DNA: TGTGCCAGCAGTTATCAGCCCTCCGGACAGGACTACACCGGGGAGCTGTTTTTT. The chain has TRBV6-5 and TRBJ2-2, with 7 bases that match TRBD1. This CDR3 is 18 amino acids long. Germline lookup yields CDR1 MNHEY and CDR2 SVGAGI. The trim removed 3 bases at V and 3 bases at J, leaving 13 bases unmatched.

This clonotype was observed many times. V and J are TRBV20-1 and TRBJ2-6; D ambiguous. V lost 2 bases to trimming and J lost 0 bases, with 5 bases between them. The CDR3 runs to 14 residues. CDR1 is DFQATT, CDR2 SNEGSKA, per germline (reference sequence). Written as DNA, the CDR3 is TGCAGTGCTAGACAGAGCTCTGGGGCCAACGTCCTGACTTTC. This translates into CSARQSSGANVLTF.

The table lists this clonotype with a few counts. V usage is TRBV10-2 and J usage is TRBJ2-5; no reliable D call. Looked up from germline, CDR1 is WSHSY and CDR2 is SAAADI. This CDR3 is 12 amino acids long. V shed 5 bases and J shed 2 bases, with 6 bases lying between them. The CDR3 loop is CASSQAQETQYF. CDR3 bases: TGCGCCAGCAGTCAGGCGCAAGAGACCCAGTACTTC.

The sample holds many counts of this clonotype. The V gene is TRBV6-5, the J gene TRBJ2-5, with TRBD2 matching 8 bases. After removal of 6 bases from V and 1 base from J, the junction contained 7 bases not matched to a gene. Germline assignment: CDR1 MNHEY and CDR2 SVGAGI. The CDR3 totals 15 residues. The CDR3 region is CASSPLAGSQETQYF. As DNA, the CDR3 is TGTGCCAGCAGCCCCTTAGCGGGATCCCAAGAGACCCAGTACTTC.

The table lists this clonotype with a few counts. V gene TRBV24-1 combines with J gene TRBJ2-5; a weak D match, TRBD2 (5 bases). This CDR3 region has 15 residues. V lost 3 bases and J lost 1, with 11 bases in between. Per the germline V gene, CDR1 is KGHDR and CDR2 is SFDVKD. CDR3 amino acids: CATSDTRGLQETQYF. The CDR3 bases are TGTGCCACCAGTGATACCCGCGGGCTCCAAGAGACCCAGTACTTC.

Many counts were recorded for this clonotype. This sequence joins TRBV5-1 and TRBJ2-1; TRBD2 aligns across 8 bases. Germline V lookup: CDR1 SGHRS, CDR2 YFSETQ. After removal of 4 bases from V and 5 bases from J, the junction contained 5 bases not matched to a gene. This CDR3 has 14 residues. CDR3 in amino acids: CASSPLAEHNEQFF. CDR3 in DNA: TGCGCCAGCAGCCCACTAGCGGAACACAATGAGCAGTTCTTC.

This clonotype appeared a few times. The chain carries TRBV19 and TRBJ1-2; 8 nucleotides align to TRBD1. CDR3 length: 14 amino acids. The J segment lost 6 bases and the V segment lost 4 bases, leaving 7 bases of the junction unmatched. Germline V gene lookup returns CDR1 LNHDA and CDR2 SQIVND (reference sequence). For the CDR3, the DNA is TGTGCCAGTAGTAGGACAGGGAGGATCGATGGCTACACCTTC. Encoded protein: CASSRTGRIDGYTF.

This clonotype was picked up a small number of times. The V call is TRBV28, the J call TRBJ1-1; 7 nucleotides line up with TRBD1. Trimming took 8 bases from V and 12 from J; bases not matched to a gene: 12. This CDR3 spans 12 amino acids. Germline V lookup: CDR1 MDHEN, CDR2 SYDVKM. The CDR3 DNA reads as TGTGCCAGCCAGAGGGGGCAGGGTCAAACTTTCTTT. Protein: CASQRGQGQTFF. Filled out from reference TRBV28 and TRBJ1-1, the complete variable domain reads DVKVTQSSRYLVKRTGEKVFLECVQDMDHENMFWYRQDPGLGLRLIYFSYDVKMKEKGDIPEGYSVSREKKERFSLILESASTNQTSMYLCASQRGQGQTFFGQGTRLTVV.

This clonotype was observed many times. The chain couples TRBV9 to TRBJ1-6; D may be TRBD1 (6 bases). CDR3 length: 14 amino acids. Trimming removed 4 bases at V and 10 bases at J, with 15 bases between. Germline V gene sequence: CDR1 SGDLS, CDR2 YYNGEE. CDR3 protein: CASSLRGGGSPLHF. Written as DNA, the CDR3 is TGTGCCAGCAGCCTCCGTGGGGGCGGGTCACCCCTCCACTTT.

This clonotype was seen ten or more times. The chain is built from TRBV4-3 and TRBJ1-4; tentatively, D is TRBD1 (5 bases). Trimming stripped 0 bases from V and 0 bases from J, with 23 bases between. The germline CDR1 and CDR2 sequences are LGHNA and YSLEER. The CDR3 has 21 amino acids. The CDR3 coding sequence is TGCGCCAGCAGCCAAGAAGTATGGGGGGGAGGCCGTGCCCCAACTAATGAAAAACTGTTTTTT. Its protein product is CASSQEVWGGGRAPTNEKLFF.

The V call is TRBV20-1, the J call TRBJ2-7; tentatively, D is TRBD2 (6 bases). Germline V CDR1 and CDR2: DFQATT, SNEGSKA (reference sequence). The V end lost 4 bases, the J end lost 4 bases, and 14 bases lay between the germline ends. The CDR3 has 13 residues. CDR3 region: CSANQGGTYEQYF. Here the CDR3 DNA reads TGCAGTGCTAACCAGGGAGGAACTTACGAGCAGTACTTC.